The clone carrying this T cell receptor (beta chain) occurred once. The CDR3 extends over 14 amino acids. Losses at the gene ends were 3 bases for V and 5 bases for J; bases not matched to a gene: 3. Germline V gives CDR1 SGHAT, CDR2 FQNNGV. The sample originates from a study of blood T cell repertoires in COVID-19. On the study more broadly: Samples representing acute and convalescent COVID-19 were sourced from the United States, Italy and Spain. Nucleic acid was either cDNA or gDNA, and it came from T cells, B-cell-depleted T cells, or PBMCs.

Assay: immunoSEQ multiplex PCR; the TCRdb copy retains only in-frame clones and omits some. The profile shows over 150,000 clones, 70% to 85% of them singletons. Participants reported their clinical history, and cohort assignment relied on those reports. The J gene is TRBJ2-3, the V gene TRBV11-2, with 9 bases matching TRBD1. Material for sequencing was PBMCs or T cells enriched from blood (not recorded which). This clonotype was sampled from a woman in her 70s in a cohort exposed to, infected with or recovered from COVID-19 (not recorded which). The CDR3, as DNA: TGTGCCAGCAGCTTCGACAGGGGGGTAGATACGCAGTATTTT. It codes for CASSFDRGVDTQYF.